This entry is about one TCR beta chain. Its antigen is as yet unknown. Clones were sequenced by immunoSEQ multiplex PCR, and TCRdb holds only the in-frame ones, with some missing. The table has some 100,000 clones, about 90% seen once. The data originate from a study of siplizumab effects on memory and regulatory T cells. Regarding the study as a whole: Significant reduction of alloreactive sequences traceable to unstimulated CD4+ memory cells was observed with siplizumab. Roughly 80-97% of proliferating CD4+ or CD8+ clones defied assignment to a naive or memory phenotype. Whether the proliferating Tregs (from siplizumab cultures) were suppressive was not confirmed. Naive T cells appeared more diverse than memory cells and seemed to be major alloresponse contributors.

This CDR3 has 15 residues. The trim removed 2 bases at V and 7 bases at J, leaving 7 bases unmatched. Germline V gene sequence: CDR1 KGHSH, CDR2 LQKENI. The receptor's source is a human donor in good health. Some clones in this sample may be carry-over from other donors' samples. The chain joins TRBV18 to TRBJ2-1, with TRBD1 matching 8 bases. What was sequenced was CD4+ T cells sorted from blood. The CDR3 region has the DNA TGTGCCAGCTCACCAAGGACAGGGTCACGAAATGAGCAGTTCTTC. Its protein product is CASSPRTGSRNEQFF. The whole variable domain, filled in from reference TRBV18 and TRBJ2-1, reads NAGVMQNPRHLVRRRGQEARLRCSPMKGHSHVYWYRQLPEEGLKFMVYLQKENIIDESGMPKERFSAEFPKEGPSILRIQQVVRGDSAAYFCASSPRTGSRNEQFFGPGTRLTVL.